This T cell receptor (beta chain) emerged from a study of CD8 T cells in ankylosing spondylitis. Study results and caveats: A motif in TCR beta, a set of 8 or 9 highly homologous variants, appeared characteristic of ankylosing spondylitis blood.

The junction had 6 bases not matched to a gene; V was cut back by 3 bases and J by 10 bases. This CDR3 has 12 residues. Germline assignment: CDR1 DFQATT and CDR2 SNEGSKA (reference sequence). TCRdb called the 5' RACE reads again in MiXCR, with one record for every CDR3 protein. The sample lists roughly 490,000 distinct CDR3 sequences, roughly 5.3% seen once, with under 4.5% in the top ten. This clonotype has ten or more counts. Its matching antigen is unknown. The specimen sequenced was blood, either unsorted or a sorted T cell fraction (not recorded which). This receptor was obtained from a male donor with ankylosing spondylitis. The rearrangement links TRBV20-1 to TRBJ2-3; 8 positions match TRBD1. CDR3 amino acids: CSASPGQGPQYF. The DNA for the CDR3 is TGCAGTGCTAGCCCAGGACAGGGTCCGCAGTATTTT.